The 30 T cell receptor beta chains below all came from one sample that was sequenced in a study of blood T cell repertoires in COVID-19 (dated by TCRdb to between 2020 and 2021). Library construction relied on the immunoSEQ multiplex PCR assay. Sourced from immuneACCESS, this table was stored by TCRdb with only in-frame sequences that have V and J called. A share of the clones is absent; for the studies checked, an unresolved V gene accounts for under half, and the remainder has no known explanation. The sample profile shows over 300,000 clones; 90% of them were found once. The top ten clones comprise about 7% of the sample. Sequenced: peripheral blood. The receptors stem from a young man with active or convalescent COVID-19.

J is TRBJ1-2 and V is TRBV25-1, with D uncertain. There are 15 residues in the CDR3. The germline V gene encodes CDR1 MGHDK and CDR2 SYGVNS. Trimming left V 1 base short and J 11 bases short, with 20 bases between. The CDR3 reads CASSESGGLRFGYTF. The DNA of the CDR3 is TGTGCCAGCAGTGAATCAGGAGGGTTGCGTTTTGGGTACACCTTC.

The genes are TRBV3-1 (or the pseudogene TRBV3-2) and TRBJ1-6; D might be TRBD1 (5 bases). Trimming removed 6 bases at V and 8 bases at J, with 8 bases between. CDR3 length equals 12 residues. CDR1 LGHDT and CDR2 YNNKEL come from the germline V gene (reference sequence). The CDR3 here is CASRNRYSPLHF. The CDR3 nucleotides read TGTGCCAGCAGAAACAGGTATTCACCCCTCCACTTT.

As DNA, the CDR3 is TGCGCCAGCAGCTTGGATGGGGGCAAAGAGACCCAGTACTTC. This codes for CASSLDGGKETQYF. The chain employs TRBV5-1 and TRBJ2-5, with a tentative D call TRBD1 (6 bases). The length of the CDR3 is 14 residues. The germline gives CDR1 SGHRS, CDR2 YFSETQ. The ends were cut back, 0 bases at V and 3 bases at J, with 9 bases in the middle. Full variable domain (missing parts from reference TRBV5-1 and TRBJ2-5): KAGVTQTPRYLIKTRGQQVTLSCSPISGHRSVSWYQQTPGQGLQFLFEYFSETQRNKGNFPGRFSGRQFSNSRSEMNVSTLELGDSALYLCASSLDGGKETQYFGPGTRLLVL.

This clone was counted a few times. The chain combines TRBV12-3 or TRBV12-4 with TRBJ1-3; no firm D call. V lost 0 bases to trimming and J lost 9 bases, with 6 bases between them. This CDR3 region has 12 residues. The CDR3 nucleotides are TGTGCCAGCAGTTTAGCTGGGCCCACCATATATTTT. It encodes CASSLAGPTIYF.

In DNA, the CDR3 is TGTGCCAGCAGCTTATCTAACCGGGACAAAAGGGGCAGCAATCAGCCCCAGCATTTT. Protein product: CASSLSNRDKRGSNQPQHF. The chain employs TRBV7-8 and TRBJ1-5; maybe TRBD1 (6 bases). CDR1 is SGHVS, CDR2 FQNEAQ, per germline. Deletions cut 2 bases from V and 1 base from J, with 21 bases between. The length of the CDR3 is 19 residues.

This clone showed up just once. The chain recombines TRBV10-3 with TRBJ2-5; 8 nucleotides line up with TRBD2. The CDR3 is made up of 14 amino acids. V dropped 6 bases and J dropped 3; count of bases not matched to a gene: 6. Germline CDR1 is ENHRY and CDR2 is SYGVKD. The CDR3 nucleotides read TGTGCCATCAGCGCTAGCGGGCAGGAAGAGACCCAGTACTTC. It encodes CAISASGQEETQYF.

V gene TRBV6-5 combines with J gene TRBJ1-6; 7 bases are shared with TRBD1. The V segment lost 2 bases and the J segment 10 bases; nucleotides outside the gene matches: 8. Germline CDR1 is MNHEY and CDR2 is SVGAGI. This CDR3 region has 15 residues. The CDR3 sequence is CASSYGRTGGSPLHF. The CDR3, as DNA: TGTGCCAGCAGTTACGGTAGGACAGGCGGCTCACCCCTCCACTTT.

A few counts support this clone. V usage is TRBV9 and J usage is TRBJ1-5; 7 nucleotides align to TRBD1. Germline CDR1 reads SGDLS; CDR2 reads YYNGEE. The trim removed 3 bases at V and 0 bases at J, leaving 3 bases unmatched. This CDR3 is 15 amino acids long. This CDR3 reads CASSAGTVSNQPQHF. The CDR3 DNA reads TGTGCCAGCAGCGCCGGGACAGTTAGCAATCAGCCCCAGCATTTT. Full variable domain (missing parts from reference TRBV9 and TRBJ1-5): DSGVTQTPKHLITATGQRVTLRCSPRSGDLSVYWYQQSLDQGLQFLIQYYNGEERAKGNILERFSAQQFPDLHSELNLSSLELGDSALYFCASSAGTVSNQPQHFGDGTRLSIL.

The V and J genes are TRBV24-1 and TRBJ2-6; the D is unclear. The CDR3 sequence is 14 residues long. Germline lookup yields CDR1 KGHDR and CDR2 SFDVKD. Trimming shortened V by 5 bases and J by 2 bases, and 6 bases separated the two germline ends. CDR3 DNA sequence: TGTGCCACCAGTGCGTCAGCTGGGGCCAACGTCCTGACTTTC. Translating gives CATSASAGANVLTF.

This clone appeared a single time. The V and J genes are TRBV4-1 and TRBJ2-7, with a weak D call TRBD2 (5 bases). Germline CDR1 MGHRA, CDR2 YSYEKL. This CDR3 has 14 residues. Trimming shortened V by 0 bases and J by 7 bases, and 13 bases separated the two germline ends. The CDR3 protein is CASSQDFSEREQYF. Written as DNA, the CDR3 is TGCGCCAGCAGCCAAGATTTTTCCGAGCGGGAGCAGTACTTC.

The CDR3 here is CASSLWPGGFEAFF. CDR3 nucleotides: TGTGCCAGCAGCTTATGGCCAGGGGGGTTTGAAGCTTTCTTT. V gene TRBV7-2 combines with J gene TRBJ1-1, with TRBD1 identical over 7 bases. Germline V gene sequence: CDR1 SGHTA, CDR2 FQGNSA. Trimming cost V 2 bases and J 7 bases; bases outside gene matches: 7. This CDR3 spans 14 amino acids.

The CDR3 sequence: CASSRDRGNTEAFF. The CDR3 DNA is TGTGCCAGCAGCAGGGACAGAGGGAACACTGAAGCTTTCTTT. The rearrangement joins TRBV6-6 to TRBJ1-1; TRBD1 matches 7 bases. The ends lost 6 bases at V and 1 base at J; junction bases unmatched: 5. The CDR3 has 14 residues. Germline V lookup: CDR1 MNHNY, CDR2 SVGAGI (reference sequence).

This chain connects TRBV5-5 to TRBJ2-1; D is perhaps TRBD1 (5 bases). V gave up 0 bases and J gave up 2 bases, with 15 bases separating them. In germline, CDR1 is SGHKS, CDR2 YYEKEE (reference sequence). The CDR3 has 17 amino acids. This chain's CDR3 is CASSLDWGSRAYNEQFF. As DNA, the CDR3 is TGTGCCAGCAGCTTGGATTGGGGCTCAAGGGCCTACAATGAGCAGTTCTTC.

The chain recombines TRBV19 with TRBJ1-6, with unresolved D. V was pared by 2 bases and J by 10 bases, with 12 bases between. Per germline, CDR1 LNHDA and CDR2 SQIVND (reference sequence). The CDR3 extends over 14 amino acids. The CDR3, as DNA: TGTGCCAGTAGTATACGCGTCGGAGACTCACCCCTCCACTTT. Translation gives CASSIRVGDSPLHF.

In its sample, this clone was seen once. V is TRBV18 and J is TRBJ2-5; possible D gene TRBD2, 6 bases. V lost 3 bases to trimming and J lost 5 bases, with 13 bases between them. The CDR3 loop spans 14 amino acids. Germline CDR1 and CDR2: KGHSH and LQKENI. The CDR3: CASSPAGLMETQYF. The CDR3 DNA is TGTGCCAGCTCACCGGCGGGGCTCATGGAGACCCAGTACTTC.

The chain employs TRBV11-3 and TRBJ2-7; the match to TRBD2 covers 7 bases. The CDR3 spans 13 residues. The germline V gene encodes CDR1 SGHNT and CDR2 YENEEA. After removal of 1 base from V and 4 bases from J, the junction contained 1 base not matched to a gene. The CDR3 is CASSLGEGYEQYF. The DNA of the CDR3 is TGTGCCAGCAGCTTAGGGGAGGGTTACGAGCAGTACTTC. The full variable domain, completed using reference TRBV11-3 and TRBJ2-7, is EAGVVQSPRYKIIEKKQPVAFWCNPISGHNTLYWYLQNLGQGPELLIRYENEEAVDDSQLPKDRFSAERLKGVDSTLKIQPAELGDSAVYLCASSLGEGYEQYFGPGTRLTVT.

The chain links TRBV5-4 to TRBJ2-7; D may match TRBD1 or TRBD2 (5 bases each). V lost 4 bases, J lost 6 bases, and 20 bases lay in between. Germline CDR1 SGHNT, CDR2 YYREEE (reference sequence). The CDR3 spans 15 residues. CDR3 residues: CASSLGRSVSGEQYF. The CDR3 DNA follows: TGTGCCAGCAGCCTGGGACGCAGCGTATCCGGCGAGCAGTACTTC.

This chain joins TRBV6-6 and TRBJ1-1; D is ambiguous. The CDR3 loop spans 11 amino acids. Germline assignment: CDR1 MNHNY and CDR2 SVGAGI (reference sequence). V lost 3 bases and J 8 bases, leaving 7 bases between the germline ends. The DNA for the CDR3 is TGTGCCAGCAGTTATTTGGAGGAAGCTTTCTTT. It is translated as CASSYLEEAFF.

The chain is built from TRBV7-2 and TRBJ2-1; no clear D gene. Germline V gives CDR1 SGHTA, CDR2 FQGNSA. The CDR3 covers 13 residues. Between the trimmed V and J ends, which lost 5 bases and 9 bases, there was a span of 14 bases. The CDR3 DNA reads TGTGCCAGCAGCCGAGGTTTCGTTGCTGAGCAGTTCTTC. Its protein is CASSRGFVAEQFF.

The chain is built from TRBV7-9 and TRBJ2-5, with a possible D match to TRBD1 (5 bases). V was shortened by 1 base and J by 5 bases, with 8 bases between the two germline ends. This CDR3 has 13 amino acids. Per germline, CDR1 SEHNR and CDR2 FQNEAQ (reference sequence). For the CDR3, the DNA is TGTGCCAGCAGCTTAGAACAGGTGGAGACCCAGTACTTC. Translated: CASSLEQVETQYF.

In DNA, the CDR3 is TGCAGCGTTAACGGGGGACTAGGATTGGATGAGCAGTTCTTC. Translation: CSVNGGLGLDEQFF. The rearrangement uses TRBV29-1 and TRBJ2-1; 8 nucleotides match TRBD2. CDR1 and CDR2 (germline): SQVTM, ANQGSEA. V was clipped by 5 bases and J by 8 bases; unmatched bases: 11. This CDR3 has 14 residues.

This sequence joins TRBV9 and TRBJ2-5, with D maybe TRBD2 (5 bases). The V end lost 4 bases, the J end lost 5 bases, and 15 bases lay between the germline ends. The length of the CDR3 is 14 residues. Germline-derived CDR1 and CDR2 are SGDLS and YYNGEE. The DNA for the CDR3 is TGTGCCAGCAGCCCACTTTTTTTAGCGGAGACCCAGTACTTC. Translated: CASSPLFLAETQYF.

A single count supports this clone. The V call is TRBV20-1, the J call TRBJ1-5; 9 bases are a match to TRBD1. CDR1 is DFQATT, CDR2 SNEGSKA, per germline (reference sequence). The CDR3 loop spans 17 amino acids. Germline trimming cut 5 bases from V and 1 base from J; bases unmatched to any gene: 12. CDR3 DNA sequence: TGCAGTGCTGGTGCCGGGACAGGGAAGGTCAGCAATCAGCCCCAGCATTTT. Protein sequence: CSAGAGTGKVSNQPQHF.

Details on this clone: The junction departs from germline at one end; a sequencing error may be responsible. The chain carries TRBV6-1 and TRBJ2-2, with 10 bases fitting TRBD2. This CDR3 is built from 16 residues. Germline values: CDR1 MNHNS, CDR2 SASEGT. The CDR3 nucleotides are TGTGCCAGCAGGGAAGCGGGAGGGTCCCCCACCGGGGAGCTGTTTTTT. Translating gives CASREAGGSPTGELFF.

V gene TRBV7-2 combines with J gene TRBJ1-2, with 7 positions matching TRBD1. CDR1 and CDR2 from the germline V gene are SGHTA and FQGNSA. V was pared by 5 bases and J by 4 bases, with 7 bases of the junction left unmatched. The CDR3 totals 14 residues. The CDR3 protein is CASSPRGVPYGYTF. For the CDR3, the DNA is TGTGCCAGCAGCCCCAGGGGGGTTCCCTATGGCTACACCTTC.

This rearrangement joins TRBV6-4 to TRBJ2-1; D is perhaps TRBD2 (7 bases). CDR1 is MRHNA and CDR2 is SNTAGT in the germline V gene. Trimming pared 6 bases from V and 1 base from J, leaving 13 bases between. The CDR3 loop spans 15 amino acids. CDR3 sequence: CASRGRGVSYNEQFF. CDR3 nucleotides: TGTGCCAGCAGGGGGAGGGGGGTATCCTACAATGAGCAGTTCTTC.

CDR3 in DNA: TGTGCCAGCAGTTTTGGCGGACTTCCGGTTTACGAGCAGTACTTC. It codes for CASSFGGLPVYEQYF. The chain employs TRBV28 and TRBJ2-7, with a tentative D call TRBD2 (5 bases). CDR1 is MDHEN and CDR2 is SYDVKM in the germline V gene. The CDR3 is 15 residues long. V was shortened by 3 bases and J by 4 bases, with 16 bases between the two germline ends.

The V and J genes are TRBV19 and TRBJ2-1; weak D call: TRBD2 (6 bases). Germline V gives CDR1 LNHDA, CDR2 SQIVND (reference sequence). The length of the CDR3 is 14 residues. V was pared by 7 bases and J by 0 bases, with 10 bases between. The CDR3 DNA follows: TGTGCCAGTACCCCGGGAGACTCCTACAATGAGCAGTTCTTC. Its translation is CASTPGDSYNEQFF.

This clone was recorded only once. This sequence joins TRBV6-5 and TRBJ1-2; unclear D gene. V lost 2 bases to trimming and J lost 5 bases, with 12 bases between them. The CDR3 is 14 residues long. CDR1 MNHEY and CDR2 SVGAGI come from the germline V gene. The CDR3: CASSYDAAIYGYTF. Here the CDR3 DNA reads TGTGCCAGCAGTTACGATGCGGCTATTTATGGCTACACCTTC.

V is TRBV7-3 and J is TRBJ1-6; D uncertain. V was cut by 3 bases and J by 9 bases, with 6 bases left in between. Germline CDR1 SGHTA, CDR2 FQGTGA. CDR3 length: 12 residues. Here the CDR3 reads CASSFPGSPLHF. The DNA for the CDR3 is TGTGCCAGCAGCTTCCCGGGTTCACCCCTCCACTTT.